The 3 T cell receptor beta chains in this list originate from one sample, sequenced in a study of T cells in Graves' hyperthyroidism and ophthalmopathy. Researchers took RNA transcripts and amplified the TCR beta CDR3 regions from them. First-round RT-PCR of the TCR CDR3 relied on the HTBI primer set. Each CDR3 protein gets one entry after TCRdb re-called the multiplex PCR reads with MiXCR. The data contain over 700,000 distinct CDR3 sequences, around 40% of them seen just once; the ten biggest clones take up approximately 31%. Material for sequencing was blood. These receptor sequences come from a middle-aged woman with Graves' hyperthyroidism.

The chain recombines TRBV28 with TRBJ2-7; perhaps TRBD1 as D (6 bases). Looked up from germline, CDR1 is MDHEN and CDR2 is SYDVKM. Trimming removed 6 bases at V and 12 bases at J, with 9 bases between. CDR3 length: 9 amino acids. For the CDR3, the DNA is TGTGCCAGCAGAGCAGGGGTGTACGTC. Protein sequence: CASRAGVYV.

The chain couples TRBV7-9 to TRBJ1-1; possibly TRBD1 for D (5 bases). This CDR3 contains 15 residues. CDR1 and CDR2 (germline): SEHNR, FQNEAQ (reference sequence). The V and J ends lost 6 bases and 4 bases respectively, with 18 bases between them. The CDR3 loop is CASSVSTWDSTEAFF. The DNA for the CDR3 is TGTGCCAGCAGTGTCTCTACATGGGACTCCACTGAAGCTTTCTTT.

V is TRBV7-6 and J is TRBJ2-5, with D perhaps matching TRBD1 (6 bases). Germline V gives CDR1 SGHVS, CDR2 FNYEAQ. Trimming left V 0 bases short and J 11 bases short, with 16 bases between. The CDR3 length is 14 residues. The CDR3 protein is CASSLAQGSDTQYF. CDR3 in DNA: TGTGCCAGCAGCTTAGCTCAGGGGTCAGATACGCAGTACTTC.